A single sample is the source of the 16 T cell receptor beta chains below, sequenced in a study of T cells after yellow fever vaccination. TCRdb independently ran MiXCR on the 5' RACE reads; one entry per CDR3 protein. The table lists under 550,000 distinct CDR3 sequences, around a fifth of them singletons. Sequencing used PBMCs, obtained about 20 days after the first yellow fever vaccination. These receptors all stem from a man aged 18 to 29 who received the YFV17D yellow fever vaccine.

The chain recombines TRBV20-1 with TRBJ2-2; perhaps D is TRBD1 or TRBD2 (5 bases each). Trimming stripped 6 bases from V and 1 base from J, with 9 bases between. The CDR3 totals 13 residues. Looked up from germline, CDR1 is DFQATT and CDR2 is SNEGSKA (reference sequence). As DNA, the CDR3 is TGCAGTGCAAGGGACCAGAACACCGGGGAGCTGTTTTTT. It encodes CSARDQNTGELFF.

The chain carries TRBV3-1 and TRBJ2-5; 7 nucleotides match TRBD1. Germline assignment: CDR1 LGHDT and CDR2 YNNKEL (reference sequence). CDR3 length equals 16 residues. V was pared by 0 bases and J by 3 bases, with 7 bases of the junction left unmatched. The CDR3 reads CASSQDRGRGKETQYF. The CDR3 DNA follows: TGTGCCAGCAGCCAAGATCGAGGCAGGGGGAAAGAGACCCAGTACTTC.

This clonotype was counted a few times. The gene calls are TRBV4-2 and TRBJ2-7, with D unresolved. Germline V gene sequence: CDR1 LGHNA, CDR2 YNFKEQ. The CDR3 is 13 residues long. V was trimmed by 4 bases and J by 3 bases, leaving 10 bases between them. CDR3 residues: CASSPSMGYEQYV. The CDR3 DNA reads as TGTGCCAGCAGCCCCTCCATGGGCTACGAGCAGTACGTC.

This clonotype showed up just a few times. The chain recombines TRBV5-1 with TRBJ1-2, with 8 bases lining up with TRBD1. CDR3 length equals 15 residues. Losses at the gene ends were 4 bases for V and 4 bases for J; bases not matched to a gene: 9. Germline values: CDR1 SGHRS, CDR2 YFSETQ. The CDR3 DNA sequence: TGCGCCAGCAGCAATACAGGGGGGGTCTTCTATGGCTACACCTTC. As protein: CASSNTGGVFYGYTF.

The chain carries TRBV6-5 and TRBJ2-3; no reliable D call. Germline V CDR1 and CDR2: MNHEY, SVGAGI. V was shortened by 0 bases and J by 0 bases, with 10 bases between the two germline ends. The CDR3 sequence is 16 residues long. In nucleotides, the CDR3 is TGTGCCAGCAGTTACTCCCCAGGCCGAAGCACAGATACGCAGTATTTT. It encodes CASSYSPGRSTDTQYF.

This clonotype was counted a few times. This chain joins TRBV6-5 and TRBJ2-7; the match to TRBD1 covers 7 bases. CDR3 length: 15 residues. With V trimmed by 6 bases and J by 5 bases, 13 bases remained unmatched. CDR1 is MNHEY and CDR2 is SVGAGI in the germline V gene. The CDR3: CASSHTDRAANEQYF. The DNA for the CDR3 is TGTGCCAGCAGCCATACAGACAGGGCCGCCAACGAGCAGTACTTC.

This clonotype was detected a few times. V is TRBV25-1 and J is TRBJ1-2, with unresolved D. The V end lost 4 bases, the J end lost 7 bases, and 10 bases lay between the germline ends. This CDR3 has 12 amino acids. Germline V gene data show CDR1 as MGHDK and CDR2 as SYGVNS. The DNA of the CDR3 is TGTGCCAGCAGTGTAGGGAGCGGTGGCTACACCTTC. Its translation is CASSVGSGGYTF.

This clonotype was found a few times. This sequence joins TRBV5-1 and TRBJ1-4, with a tentative D call TRBD1 (5 bases). Germline CDR1 and CDR2: SGHRS and YFSETQ. Trimming cost V 1 base and J 8 bases, with 12 bases left between them. CDR3 length equals 14 residues. The CDR3 DNA sequence: TGCGCCAGCAGCTTGTCTGGATCAGGGGAAAAACTGTTTTTT. Translation gives CASSLSGSGEKLFF. The entire variable domain, with the rest obtained from reference TRBV5-1 and TRBJ1-4, is as follows: KAGVTQTPRYLIKTRGQQVTLSCSPISGHRSVSWYQQTPGQGLQFLFEYFSETQRNKGNFPGRFSGRQFSNSRSEMNVSTLELGDSALYLCASSLSGSGEKLFFGSGTQLSVL.

The genes are TRBV12-3 or TRBV12-4 and TRBJ2-5; D not certain. The CDR3 is 16 amino acids. V shed 4 bases and J shed 2 bases, with 17 bases lying between them. DNA of the CDR3: TGTGCCAGCAGTTCCTCACAGTTTATACAGCAAGAGACCCAGTACTTC. It translates to CASSSSQFIQQETQYF.

This clonotype has more than one count but fewer than ten. DNA for the CDR3: TGTGCCACCAGCAGACCTGGCCACAGGGGGCGACTCACCGGGGAGCTGTTTTTT. Translation: CATSRPGHRGRLTGELFF. The rearrangement links TRBV15 to TRBJ2-2; 9 nucleotides agree with TRBD1. Germline CDR1 LNHNV, CDR2 YYDKDF (reference sequence). The junction had 11 bases not matched to a gene; V was cut back by 2 bases and J by 4 bases. This CDR3 region has 18 residues.

The chain couples TRBV4-1 to TRBJ2-7; perhaps TRBD2 as D (6 bases). The CDR3 spans 14 residues. The ends were cut back, 1 base at V and 4 bases at J, with 11 bases in the middle. CDR1 is MGHRA and CDR2 is YSYEKL in the germline V gene. Here the CDR3 DNA reads TGCGCCAGCAGCCAAGGTAGTCGGGGGTACGAGCAGTACGTC. This sequence encodes CASSQGSRGYEQYV.

V usage is TRBV10-3 and J usage is TRBJ2-7, with 7 bases aligning to TRBD1. CDR1 and CDR2 from the germline V gene are ENHRY and SYGVKD. The ends lost 11 bases at V and 2 bases at J; junction bases unmatched: 9. This CDR3 is 13 amino acids long. CDR3 region: CAPGQVEPYEQYF. The CDR3 region has the DNA TGTGCCCCCGGACAGGTAGAACCCTACGAGCAGTACTTC.

This clonotype was seen a handful of times. V and J are TRBV2 and TRBJ2-3; tentatively, D is TRBD2 (6 bases). Trimming pared 2 bases from V and 7 bases from J, leaving 22 bases between. Germline V lookup: CDR1 SNHLY, CDR2 FYNNEI. The CDR3 sequence is 17 residues long. The CDR3 sequence: CASSERYGFGGTHTQYF. CDR3 DNA: TGTGCCAGCAGTGAAAGGTATGGGTTCGGGGGAACCCATACGCAGTATTTT.

This clonotype was picked up a small number of times. The chain links TRBV5-1 to TRBJ2-2, with D perhaps matching TRBD1 (6 bases). V was shortened by 0 bases and J by 3 bases, with 6 bases between the two germline ends. The CDR3 consists of 14 residues. Per germline, CDR1 SGHRS and CDR2 YFSETQ. The CDR3 DNA is TGCGCCAGCAGCTTGGGACAGGACACCGGGGAGCTGTTTTTT. It is translated as CASSLGQDTGELFF. The entire variable domain, with the rest obtained from reference TRBV5-1 and TRBJ2-2, is as follows: KAGVTQTPRYLIKTRGQQVTLSCSPISGHRSVSWYQQTPGQGLQFLFEYFSETQRNKGNFPGRFSGRQFSNSRSEMNVSTLELGDSALYLCASSLGQDTGELFFGEGSRLTVL.

V and J are TRBV20-1 and TRBJ2-3, with 13 nucleotides matching TRBD2. V gave up 1 base and J gave up 0 bases; unmatched junction bases: 7. This CDR3 is built from 18 residues. The germline gives CDR1 DFQATT, CDR2 SNEGSKA (reference sequence). The DNA of the CDR3 is TGCAGTGCTAGAGGTTTCGGACTAGCGGGGGCCAGCACAGATACGCAGTATTTT. Translating it yields CSARGFGLAGASTDTQYF.

This clonotype was seen only a few times. The chain uses TRBV29-1 and TRBJ2-5, with no clear D. With 7 bases removed from V and 7 bases from J, the gap between germline ends came to 19 bases. The CDR3 spans 13 residues. Germline V gene lookup returns CDR1 SQVTM and CDR2 ANQGSEA. CDR3 amino acids: CSAQSERFGTQYF. The CDR3 DNA reads TGCAGCGCTCAATCAGAGAGGTTCGGGACCCAGTACTTC.